This paragraph covers one T cell receptor beta chain sequence. Its target is not known. Other DNA sequences from this sample encode an identical CDR3 as well. These data come from a study of T cell responses to AZD1222 COVID-19 vaccine. The germline V gene has CDR1 SEHNR and CDR2 FQNEAQ (reference sequence). This CDR3 is built from 13 residues. Trimming took 3 bases from V and 7 from J, leaving 7 bases between them. Using immunoSEQ multiplex PCR, the repertoire was profiled, and TCRdb retains in-frame clones only, with some absent. The table lists 90,000 to 150,000 clones, roughly 88% of them singletons. Study results and limitations: Females made up more of the donors, who were largely white British, and clonal diversity may have come out too low. Dominant CD4 TCR responses targeted spike regions 160-218 and 743-854.

The clonotype comes from an adult in good health. Sequenced material: peripheral blood, taken on day 0 of AZD1222 vaccination. This sequence joins TRBV7-9 and TRBJ1-6; D gene unclear. The CDR3 DNA sequence: TGTGCCAGCAGCTTGGAGGGCAATTCACCCCTCCACTTT. It yields the protein CASSLEGNSPLHF.